This TCR beta chain was obtained from a study of shared clonotypes between healthy human individuals. About this clone itself: Its antigen remains unidentified.

Method: immunoSEQ multiplex PCR; TCRdb's copy keeps in-frame clones and lacks some. The table shows roughly 2,300,000 clones, with around 92% occurring only once. With 5 bases clipped from V and 8 bases from J, the junction kept 7 bases outside the gene matches. Germline V gene sequence: CDR1 MNHEY, CDR2 SMNVEV (reference sequence). This CDR3 contains 14 residues. Study-wide results and caveats: Naive subsets, compared against memory subsets, generally had larger estimated richness values. A handful of donors shared around 5.2% of their naive CD4 clonotypes. Investigators expected sequencing depth to affect clonotype sharing among donors.

The chain combines TRBV27 with TRBJ2-1; TRBD2 aligns across 9 bases. The receptor was isolated from a man between 18 and 29 years old in good health. Some clones in this sample may be carry-over from other donors' samples. Sequenced sample: naive CD4+ T cells from PBMCs. Subset of the sample: CD45RA+ positively selected. This chain's CDR3 is CASSETSGVHEQFF. CDR3 in DNA: TGTGCCAGCAGTGAGACTAGCGGTGTGCATGAGCAGTTCTTC.